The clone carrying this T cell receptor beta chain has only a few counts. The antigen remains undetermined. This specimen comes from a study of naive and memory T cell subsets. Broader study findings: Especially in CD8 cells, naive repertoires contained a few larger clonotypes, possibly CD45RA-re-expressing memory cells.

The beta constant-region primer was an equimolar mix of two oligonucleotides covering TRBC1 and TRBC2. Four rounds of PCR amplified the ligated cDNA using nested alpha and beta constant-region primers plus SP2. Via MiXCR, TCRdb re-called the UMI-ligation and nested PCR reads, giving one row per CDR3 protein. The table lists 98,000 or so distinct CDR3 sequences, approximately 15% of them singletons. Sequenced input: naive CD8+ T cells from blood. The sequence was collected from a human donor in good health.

CDR3 sequence (DNA): TGCGCCAGCAGCCGAGGGACAGGGAGGGATGAAAAACTGTTTTTT. It is translated as CASSRGTGRDEKLFF. The chain combines TRBV4-3 with TRBJ1-4, with 9 bases lining up with TRBD1. From germline, CDR1 is LGHNA and CDR2 YSLEER. The CDR3 runs to 15 residues. V shed 4 bases, J shed 6 bases, and the junction held 6 bases outside the gene matches.